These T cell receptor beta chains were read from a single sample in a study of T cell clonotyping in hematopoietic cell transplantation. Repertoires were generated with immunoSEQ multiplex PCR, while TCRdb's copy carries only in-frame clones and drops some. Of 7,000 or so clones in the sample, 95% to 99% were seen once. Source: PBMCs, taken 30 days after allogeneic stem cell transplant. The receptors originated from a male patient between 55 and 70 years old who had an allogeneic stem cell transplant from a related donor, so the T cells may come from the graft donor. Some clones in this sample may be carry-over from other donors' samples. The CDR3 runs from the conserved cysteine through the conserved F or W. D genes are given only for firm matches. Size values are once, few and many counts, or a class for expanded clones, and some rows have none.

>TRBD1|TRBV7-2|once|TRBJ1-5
CASSPQGGQPQHF
TGTGCCAGCAGCCCGCAGGGGGGTCAGCCCCAGCATTTT
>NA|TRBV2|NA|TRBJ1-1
CASSEIPTEAFF
TGTGCCAGCAGTGAGATTCCGACTGAAGCTTTCTTT
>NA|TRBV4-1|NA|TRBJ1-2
CASSQGGGGYGYTF
TGCGCCAGCAGCCAAGGAGGAGGAGGTTATGGCTACACCTTC
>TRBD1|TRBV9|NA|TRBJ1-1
CASTRGQGSDTEAFF
TGTGCCAGCACCAGAGGACAGGGATCGGACACTGAAGCTTTCTTT
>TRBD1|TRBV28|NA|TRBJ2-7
CASTPPGGPYEQYF
TGTGCCAGCACTCCCCCAGGGGGACCCTACGAGCAGTACTTC
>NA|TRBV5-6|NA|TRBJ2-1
CASSSSSLSYNEQFF
TGTGCCAGCAGCTCATCCTCGCTTTCCTACAATGAGCAGTTCTTC
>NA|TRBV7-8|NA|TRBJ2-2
CASSQRRVAGELFF
TGTGCCAGCAGCCAACGCAGGGTGGCCGGGGAGCTGTTTTTT
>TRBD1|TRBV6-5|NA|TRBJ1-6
CASSYRRQGQSPLHF
TGTGCCAGCAGTTACAGGCGACAGGGTCAGTCACCCCTCCACTTT
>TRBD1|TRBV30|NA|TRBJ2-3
CAWSAYDRVGTDTQYF
TGTGCCTGGAGTGCCTACGACAGGGTCGGCACAGATACGCAGTATTTT
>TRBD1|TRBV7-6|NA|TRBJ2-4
CASSPLLTGSAKNIQYF
TGTGCCAGCAGCCCATTACTGACAGGGAGCGCCAAAAACATTCAGTACTTC
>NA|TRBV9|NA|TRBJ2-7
CASSVSRDGPSYEQYF
TGTGCCAGCAGCGTAAGCAGAGACGGGCCTTCCTACGAGCAGTACTTC
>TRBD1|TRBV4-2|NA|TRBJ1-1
CASSQGRGQGPSGTEAFF
TGTGCCAGCAGCCAAGGTAGGGGACAGGGGCCTTCCGGGACTGAAGCTTTCTTT
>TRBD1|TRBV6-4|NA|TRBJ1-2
CASSDSYRGGGHGYTF
TGTGCCAGCAGTGACTCTTACCGGGGAGGGGGCCATGGCTACACCTTC
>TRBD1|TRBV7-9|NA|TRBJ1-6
CASSPWTGENSPLHF
TGTGCCAGCAGCCCGTGGACAGGGGAGAATTCACCCCTCCACTTT
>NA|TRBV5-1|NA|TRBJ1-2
CASSLARGDYGYTF
TGCGCCAGCAGCTTGGCCAGAGGGGACTATGGCTACACCTTC
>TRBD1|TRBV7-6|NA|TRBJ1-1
CASSHGQGLNTEAFF
TGTGCCAGCAGCCACGGACAGGGTCTGAACACTGAAGCTTTCTTT
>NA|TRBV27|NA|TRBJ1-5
CASSLPGVNQPQHF
TGTGCCAGCAGTTTACCCGGGGTCAATCAGCCCCAGCATTTT
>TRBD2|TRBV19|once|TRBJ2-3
CASSMGVAGGLGDTQYF
TGTGCCAGTAGTATGGGAGTAGCGGGGGGGCTTGGGGATACGCAGTATTTT
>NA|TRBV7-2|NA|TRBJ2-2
CASSLSSNTGELFF
TGTGCCAGCAGCTTAAGCTCGAACACCGGGGAGCTGTTTTTT
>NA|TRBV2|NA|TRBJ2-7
CASSEGGGRVHEQYF
TGTGCCAGCAGTGAAGGAGGGGGACGGGTCCACGAGCAGTACTTC
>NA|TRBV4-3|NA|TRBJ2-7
CASSQDYTAYEQYF
TGCGCCAGCAGCCAAGATTATACAGCATACGAGCAGTACTTC
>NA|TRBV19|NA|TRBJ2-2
CASSTGTGELFF
TGTGCCAGTAGTACCGGTACCGGGGAGCTGTTTTTT
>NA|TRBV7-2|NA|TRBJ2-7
CASSFPGALNEQYF
TGTGCCAGCAGCTTTCCGGGAGCTCTCAACGAGCAGTACTTC
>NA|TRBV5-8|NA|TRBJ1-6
CASSLDDRFSPLHF
TGTGCCAGCAGCTTGGATGACAGGTTTTCACCCCTCCACTTT
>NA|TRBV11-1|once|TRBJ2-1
CASSPRLGSGNEQFF
TGTGCCAGCAGCCCCCGGTTGGGATCAGGGAATGAGCAGTTCTTC
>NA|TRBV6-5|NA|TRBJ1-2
CASSPESNYGYTF
TGTGCCAGCAGCCCGGAGAGCAACTATGGCTACACCTTC
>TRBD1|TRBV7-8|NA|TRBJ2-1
CASSPTGGAGYNEQFF
TGTGCCAGCAGCCCCACAGGGGGCGCAGGATACAATGAGCAGTTCTTC
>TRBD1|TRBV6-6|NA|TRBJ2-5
CASSQTGQGGETQYF
TGTGCCAGCAGTCAAACGGGACAGGGCGGGGAGACCCAGTACTTC
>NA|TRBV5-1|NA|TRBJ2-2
CASSANTADNTGELFF
TGCGCCAGCAGCGCTAATACAGCCGATAACACCGGGGAGCTGTTTTTT
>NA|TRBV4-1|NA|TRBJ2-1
CASSDLAGNEQFF
TGCGCCAGCAGCGACCTAGCTGGGAATGAGCAGTTCTTC
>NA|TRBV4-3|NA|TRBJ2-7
CASSQGGARYESYEQYF
TGCGCCAGCAGCCAAGGGGGGGCCCGATACGAATCCTACGAGCAGTACTTC
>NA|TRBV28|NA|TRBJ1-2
CASSSLTGFANYGYTF
TGTGCCAGCAGTTCCCTAACAGGGTTCGCTAACTATGGCTACACCTTC
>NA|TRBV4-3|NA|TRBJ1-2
CASSQDLSRGYTF
TGCGCCAGCAGCCAAGATCTCTCAAGGGGCTACACCTTC
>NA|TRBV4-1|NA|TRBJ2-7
CASSQDYVASYEQYF
TGCGCCAGCAGCCAAGATTATGTGGCCTCCTACGAGCAGTACTTC
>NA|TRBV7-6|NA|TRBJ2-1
CASSPRTRGKDEQFF
TGTGCCAGCAGCCCCAGGACTAGGGGGAAGGATGAGCAGTTCTTC
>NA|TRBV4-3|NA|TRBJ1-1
CASSPTRAGAEAFF
TGCGCCAGCAGCCCGACGCGGGCTGGGGCTGAAGCTTTCTTT
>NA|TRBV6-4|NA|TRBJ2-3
CASSDKGGLGDTQYF
TGTGCCAGCAGTGATAAGGGGGGGCTAGGAGATACGCAGTATTTT
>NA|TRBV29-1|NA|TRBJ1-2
CSVGLTSVGYTF
TGCAGCGTCGGACTTACTTCTGTTGGCTACACCTTC
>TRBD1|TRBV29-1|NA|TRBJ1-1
CSVYRDRGMDTEAFF
TGCAGCGTTTACCGGGACAGGGGAATGGACACTGAAGCTTTCTTT
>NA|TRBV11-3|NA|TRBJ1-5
CASSFHMEKRLTDSNQPQHF
TGTGCCAGCAGCTTTCATATGGAGAAGCGCCTAACCGATAGCAATCAGCCCCAGCATTTT
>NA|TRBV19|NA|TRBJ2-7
CASSGGGGEQYF
TGTGCCAGTAGCGGCGGGGGCGGCGAGCAGTACTTC
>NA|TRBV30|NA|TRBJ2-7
CAWSGRGDGSYEQYF
TGTGCCTGGAGTGGGCGAGGGGACGGCTCCTACGAGCAGTACTTC
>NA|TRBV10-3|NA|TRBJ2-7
CAVGPKSYEQYF
TGTGCCGTAGGACCGAAATCCTACGAGCAGTACTTC
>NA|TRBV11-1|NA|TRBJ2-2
CASSLGGGDTGELFF
TGTGCCAGCAGCTTAGGAGGTGGCGACACCGGGGAGCTGTTTTTT
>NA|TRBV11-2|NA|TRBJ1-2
CASSSQDRSYTF
TGTGCCAGCAGCTCACAAGACAGATCCTACACCTTC
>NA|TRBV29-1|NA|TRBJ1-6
CSVATGNSPLHF
TGCAGCGTTGCAACCGGCAATTCACCCCTCCACTTT
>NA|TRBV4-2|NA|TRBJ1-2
CASSQIEPDRKNGYTF
TGTGCCAGCAGCCAAATAGAACCCGACAGGAAGAATGGCTACACCTTC